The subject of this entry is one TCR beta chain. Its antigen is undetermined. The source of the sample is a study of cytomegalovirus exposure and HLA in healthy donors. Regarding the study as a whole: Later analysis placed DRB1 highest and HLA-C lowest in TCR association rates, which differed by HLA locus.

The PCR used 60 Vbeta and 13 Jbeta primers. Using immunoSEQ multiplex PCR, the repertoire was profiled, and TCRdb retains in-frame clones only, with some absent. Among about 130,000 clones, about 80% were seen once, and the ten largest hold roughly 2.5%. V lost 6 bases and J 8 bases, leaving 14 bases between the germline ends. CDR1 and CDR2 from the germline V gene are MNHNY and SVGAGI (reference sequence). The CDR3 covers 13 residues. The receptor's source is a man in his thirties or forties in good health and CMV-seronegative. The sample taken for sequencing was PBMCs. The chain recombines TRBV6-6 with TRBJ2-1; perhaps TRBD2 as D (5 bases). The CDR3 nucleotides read TGTGCCAGCAGCCTCGGGGTAATTTATGAGCAGTTCTTC. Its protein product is CASSLGVIYEQFF.